The subject of this entry is one T cell receptor beta chain. What it recognizes is unknown. This entry comes from a study of cytomegalovirus exposure and HLA in healthy donors. Findings of the study overall: Earlier analysis looked at TCR beta V segments, and most were productive about 87% or about 30% of the time. For TCR beta chains, V- and J-gene trimming was later linked to a missense DCLRE1C variant.

Primers included in the PCR were 60 Vbeta and 13 Jbeta primers. Profiling relied on immunoSEQ multiplex PCR, and the TCRdb table lists in-frame clones only, not all of them. The sample has 150,000 to 200,000 clones, around 82% seen once; the top ten hold 0.2% to 0.3%. Participants comprised healthy donors of bone marrow. The CDR3 consists of 16 residues. The germline V gene has CDR1 SGHAT and CDR2 FQNNGV. V lost 1 base and J lost 0, with 10 bases in between. V is TRBV11-2 and J is TRBJ1-3; no reliable D call. The source material was PBMCs. This receptor was identified in a boy aged 5-17 years in good health and CMV-seronegative. The CDR3 DNA sequence: TGTGCCAGCAGCTTAGGGAAACGGAGCTCTGGAAACACCATATATTTT. This sequence encodes CASSLGKRSSGNTIYF.